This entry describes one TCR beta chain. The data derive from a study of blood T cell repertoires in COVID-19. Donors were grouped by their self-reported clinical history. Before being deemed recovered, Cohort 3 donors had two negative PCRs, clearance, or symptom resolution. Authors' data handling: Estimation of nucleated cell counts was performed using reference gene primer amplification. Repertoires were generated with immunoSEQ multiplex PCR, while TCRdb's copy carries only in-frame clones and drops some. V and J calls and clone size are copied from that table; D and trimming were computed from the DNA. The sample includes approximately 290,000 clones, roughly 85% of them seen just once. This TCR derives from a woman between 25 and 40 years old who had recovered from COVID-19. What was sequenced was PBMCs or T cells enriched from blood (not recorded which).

CDR3 in amino acids: CASSYRLAANTGELFF. For the CDR3, the DNA is TGTGCCAGCAGTTACCGCCTAGCGGCGAACACCGGGGAGCTGTTTTTT. V and J are TRBV6-5 and TRBJ2-2; 7 bases are shared with TRBD2. With V trimmed by 2 bases and J by 0 bases, 3 bases remained unmatched. The CDR3 length is 16 residues. CDR1 and CDR2 (germline): MNHEY, SVGAGI.